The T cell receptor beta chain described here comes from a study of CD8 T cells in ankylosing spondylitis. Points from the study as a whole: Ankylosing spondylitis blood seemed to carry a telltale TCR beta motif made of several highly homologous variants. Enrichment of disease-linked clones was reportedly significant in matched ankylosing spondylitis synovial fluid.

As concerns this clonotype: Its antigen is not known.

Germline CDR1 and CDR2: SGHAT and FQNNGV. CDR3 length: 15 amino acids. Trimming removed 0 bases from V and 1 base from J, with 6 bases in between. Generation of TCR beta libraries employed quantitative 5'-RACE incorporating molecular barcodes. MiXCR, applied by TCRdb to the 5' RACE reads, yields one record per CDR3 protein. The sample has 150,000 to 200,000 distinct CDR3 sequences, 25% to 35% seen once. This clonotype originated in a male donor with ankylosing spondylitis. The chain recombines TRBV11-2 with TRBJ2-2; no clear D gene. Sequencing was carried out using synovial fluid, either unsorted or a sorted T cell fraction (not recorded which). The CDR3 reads CASSLDLKNTGELFF. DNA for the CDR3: TGTGCCAGCAGCTTAGACTTGAAGAACACCGGGGAGCTGTTTTTT.